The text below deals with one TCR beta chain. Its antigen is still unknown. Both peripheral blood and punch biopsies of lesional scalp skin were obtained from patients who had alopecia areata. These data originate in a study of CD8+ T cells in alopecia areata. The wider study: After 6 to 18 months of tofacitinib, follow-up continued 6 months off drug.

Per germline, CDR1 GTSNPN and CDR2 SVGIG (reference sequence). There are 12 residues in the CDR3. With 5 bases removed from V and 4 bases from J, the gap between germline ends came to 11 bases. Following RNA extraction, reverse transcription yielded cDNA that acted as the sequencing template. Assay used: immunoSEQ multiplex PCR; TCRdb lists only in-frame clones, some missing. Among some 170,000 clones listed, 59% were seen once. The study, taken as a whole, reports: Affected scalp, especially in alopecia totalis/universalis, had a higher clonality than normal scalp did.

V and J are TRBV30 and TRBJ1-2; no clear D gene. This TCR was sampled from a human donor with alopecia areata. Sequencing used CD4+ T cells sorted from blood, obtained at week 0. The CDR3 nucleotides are TGTGCCTGGTCCTGGCTGGGCTATGGCTACACCTTC. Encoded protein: CAWSWLGYGYTF.